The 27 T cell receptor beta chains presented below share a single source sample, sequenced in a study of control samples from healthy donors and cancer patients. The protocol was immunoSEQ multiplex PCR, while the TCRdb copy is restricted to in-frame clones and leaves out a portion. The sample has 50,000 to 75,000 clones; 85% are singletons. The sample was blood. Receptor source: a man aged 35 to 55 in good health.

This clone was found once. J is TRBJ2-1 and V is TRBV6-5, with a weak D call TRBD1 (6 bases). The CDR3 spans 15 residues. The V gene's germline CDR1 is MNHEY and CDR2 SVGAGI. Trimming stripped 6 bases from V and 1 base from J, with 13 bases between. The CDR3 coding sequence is TGTGCCAGCAGCCTCGCAGGGACATCCTACAATGAGCAGTTCTTC. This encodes CASSLAGTSYNEQFF.

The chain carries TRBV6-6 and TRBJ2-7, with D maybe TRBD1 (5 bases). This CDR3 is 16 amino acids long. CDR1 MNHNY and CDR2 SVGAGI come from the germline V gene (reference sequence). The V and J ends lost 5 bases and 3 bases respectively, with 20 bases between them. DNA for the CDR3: TGTGCCAGCAGTCCCGTGCGCCCAGGGTTGGACTACGAGCAGTACTTC. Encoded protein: CASSPVRPGLDYEQYF.

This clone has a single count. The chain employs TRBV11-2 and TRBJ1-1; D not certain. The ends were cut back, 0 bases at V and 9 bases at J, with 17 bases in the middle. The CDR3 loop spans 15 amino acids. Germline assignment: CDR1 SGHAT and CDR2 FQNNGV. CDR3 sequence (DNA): TGTGCCAGCAGCTTAGAACGCGTAGGGAAGGAGAAAGCTTTCTTT. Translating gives CASSLERVGKEKAFF.

This chain's CDR3 is CASSFYPPGPTFTF. DNA of the CDR3: TGTGCCAGCAGCTTTTATCCGCCGGGACCGACTTTTACCTTC. The rearrangement uses TRBV7-3 and TRBJ1-2; weak D call: TRBD1 (5 bases). The germline V gene encodes CDR1 SGHTA and CDR2 FQGTGA. The CDR3 is 14 amino acids. V was shortened by 3 bases and J by 14 bases, with 22 bases between the two germline ends.

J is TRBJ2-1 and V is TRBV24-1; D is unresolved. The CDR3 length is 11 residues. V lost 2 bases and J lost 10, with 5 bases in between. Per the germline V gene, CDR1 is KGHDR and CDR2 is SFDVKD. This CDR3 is CATSDSREQFF. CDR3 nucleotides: TGTGCCACCAGTGATTCCCGGGAGCAGTTCTTC.

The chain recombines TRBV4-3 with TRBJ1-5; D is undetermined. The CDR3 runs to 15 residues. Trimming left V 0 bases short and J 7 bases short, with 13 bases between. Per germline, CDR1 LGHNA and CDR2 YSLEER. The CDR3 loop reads CASSQDHQFAQPQHF. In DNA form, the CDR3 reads TGCGCCAGCAGCCAAGATCATCAGTTCGCCCAGCCCCAGCATTTT.

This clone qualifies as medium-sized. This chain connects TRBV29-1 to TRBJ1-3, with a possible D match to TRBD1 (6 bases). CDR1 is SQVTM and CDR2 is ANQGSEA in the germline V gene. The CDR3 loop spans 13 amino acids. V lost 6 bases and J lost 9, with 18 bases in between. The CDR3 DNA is TGCAGCGTAAGGGGGGAAAGTGGTGGCACCATATATTTT. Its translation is CSVRGESGGTIYF.

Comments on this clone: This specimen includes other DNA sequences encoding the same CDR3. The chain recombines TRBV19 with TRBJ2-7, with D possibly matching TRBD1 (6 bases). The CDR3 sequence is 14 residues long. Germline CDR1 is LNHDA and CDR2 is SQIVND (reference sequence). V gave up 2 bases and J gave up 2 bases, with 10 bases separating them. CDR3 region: CASSITGSTYEQYF. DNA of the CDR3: TGTGCCAGTAGTATAACAGGGTCTACCTACGAGCAGTACTTC.

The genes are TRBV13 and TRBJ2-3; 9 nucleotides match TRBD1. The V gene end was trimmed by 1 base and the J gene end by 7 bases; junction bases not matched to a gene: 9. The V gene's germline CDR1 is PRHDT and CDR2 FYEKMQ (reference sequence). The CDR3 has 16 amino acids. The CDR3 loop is CASSLAGTGWRNTQYF. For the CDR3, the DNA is TGTGCCAGCAGCTTAGCTGGGACAGGGTGGAGGAATACGCAGTATTTT.

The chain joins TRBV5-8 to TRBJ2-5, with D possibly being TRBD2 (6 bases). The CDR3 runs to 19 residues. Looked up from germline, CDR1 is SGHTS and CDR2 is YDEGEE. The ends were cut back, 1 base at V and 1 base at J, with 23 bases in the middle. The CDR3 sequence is CASSLILFIGGRSQETQYF. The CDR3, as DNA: TGTGCCAGCAGCTTGATCTTGTTTATCGGGGGACGCTCCCAAGAGACCCAGTACTTC.

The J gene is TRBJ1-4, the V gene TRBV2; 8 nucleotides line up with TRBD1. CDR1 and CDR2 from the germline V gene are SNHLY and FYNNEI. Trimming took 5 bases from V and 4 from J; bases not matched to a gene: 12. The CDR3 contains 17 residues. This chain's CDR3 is CASSPRKGQGGNEKLFF. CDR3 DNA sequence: TGTGCCAGCAGTCCGCGGAAAGGACAGGGTGGTAATGAAAAACTGTTTTTT.

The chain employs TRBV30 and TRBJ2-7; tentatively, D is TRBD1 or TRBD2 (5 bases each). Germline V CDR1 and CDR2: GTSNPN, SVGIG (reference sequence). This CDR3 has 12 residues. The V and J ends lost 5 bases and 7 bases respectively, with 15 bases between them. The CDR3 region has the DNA TGTGCCTGGCAAGGGACGTCGGTTGAGCAGTACTTC. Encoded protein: CAWQGTSVEQYF.

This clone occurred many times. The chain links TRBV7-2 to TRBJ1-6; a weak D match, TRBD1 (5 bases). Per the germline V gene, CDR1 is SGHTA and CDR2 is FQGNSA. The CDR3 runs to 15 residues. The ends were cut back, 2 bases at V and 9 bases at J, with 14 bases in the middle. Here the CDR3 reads CASSLTIRGASPLHF. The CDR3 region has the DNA TGTGCCAGCAGCTTAACAATCCGGGGCGCTTCACCCCTCCACTTT.

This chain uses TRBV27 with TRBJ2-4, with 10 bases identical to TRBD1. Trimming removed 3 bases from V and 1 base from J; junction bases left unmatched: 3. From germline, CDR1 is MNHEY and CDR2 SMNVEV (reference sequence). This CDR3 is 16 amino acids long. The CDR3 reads CASSLSDRGAKNIQYF. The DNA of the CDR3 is TGTGCCAGCAGTTTGTCGGACAGGGGGGCCAAAAACATTCAGTACTTC.

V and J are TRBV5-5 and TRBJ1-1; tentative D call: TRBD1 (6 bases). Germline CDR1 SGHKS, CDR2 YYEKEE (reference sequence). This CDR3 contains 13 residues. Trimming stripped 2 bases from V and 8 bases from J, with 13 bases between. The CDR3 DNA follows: TGTGCCAGCAGCTTAGGTGGGCAGGGGGAAGCTTTCTTT. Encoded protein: CASSLGGQGEAFF.

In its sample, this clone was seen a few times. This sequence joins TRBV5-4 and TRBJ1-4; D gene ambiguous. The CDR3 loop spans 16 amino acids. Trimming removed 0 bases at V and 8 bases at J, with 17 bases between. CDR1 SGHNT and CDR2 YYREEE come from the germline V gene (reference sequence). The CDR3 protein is CASSLAGRGSKEKLFF. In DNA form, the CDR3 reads TGTGCCAGCAGCTTGGCCGGGAGAGGGAGTAAGGAAAAACTGTTTTTT.

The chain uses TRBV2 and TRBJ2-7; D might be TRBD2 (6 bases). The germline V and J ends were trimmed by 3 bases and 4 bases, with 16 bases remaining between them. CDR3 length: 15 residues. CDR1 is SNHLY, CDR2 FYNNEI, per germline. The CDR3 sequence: CASSDGTPPRYEQYF. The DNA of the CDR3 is TGTGCCAGCAGTGACGGGACTCCGCCCAGGTACGAGCAGTACTTC. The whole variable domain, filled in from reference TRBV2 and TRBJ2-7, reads EPEVTQTPSHQVTQMGQEVILRCVPISNHLYFYWYRQILGQKVEFLVSFYNNEISEKSEIFDDQFSVERPDGSNFTLKIRSTKLEDSAMYFCASSDGTPPRYEQYFGPGTRLTVT.

CDR3 amino acids: CASSLTTGQLLRGETQYF. CDR3 bases: TGTGCCAGCAGCTTAACTACTGGACAGCTCCTACGGGGAGAGACCCAGTACTTC. This rearrangement joins TRBV7-9 to TRBJ2-5; TRBD1 is a possible D gene (6 bases). The CDR3 covers 18 residues. Trimming took off 2 bases at V and 4 bases at J, with 23 bases between the two ends. From germline, CDR1 is SEHNR and CDR2 FQNEAQ (reference sequence).

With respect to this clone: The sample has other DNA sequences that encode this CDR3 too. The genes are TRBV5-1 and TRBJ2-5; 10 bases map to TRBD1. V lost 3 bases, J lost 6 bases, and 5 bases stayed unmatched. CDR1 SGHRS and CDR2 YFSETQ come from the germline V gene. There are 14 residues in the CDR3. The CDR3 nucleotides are TGCGCCAGCAGCTCGGGACAGGGGCAACAGACCCAGTACTTC. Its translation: CASSSGQGQQTQYF.

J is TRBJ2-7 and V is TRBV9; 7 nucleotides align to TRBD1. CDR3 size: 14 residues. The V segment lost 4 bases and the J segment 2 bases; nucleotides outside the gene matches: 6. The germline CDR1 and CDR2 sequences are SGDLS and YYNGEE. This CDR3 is CASSPGQYTYEQYF. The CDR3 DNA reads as TGTGCCAGCAGCCCGGGACAGTACACCTACGAGCAGTACTTC.

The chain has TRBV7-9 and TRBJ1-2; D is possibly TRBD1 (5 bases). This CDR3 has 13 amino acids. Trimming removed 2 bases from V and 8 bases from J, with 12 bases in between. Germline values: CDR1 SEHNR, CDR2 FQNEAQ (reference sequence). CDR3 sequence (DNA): TGTGCCAGCAGCTTACCAACCGACAGAGGCTACACCTTC. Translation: CASSLPTDRGYTF.

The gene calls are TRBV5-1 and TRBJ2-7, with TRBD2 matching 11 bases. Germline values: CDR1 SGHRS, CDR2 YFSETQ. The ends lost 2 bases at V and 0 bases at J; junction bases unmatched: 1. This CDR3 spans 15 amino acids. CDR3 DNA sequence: TGCGCCAGCAGCTTCGGACTAGCGGGCTCCTACGAGCAGTACTTC. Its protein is CASSFGLAGSYEQYF.

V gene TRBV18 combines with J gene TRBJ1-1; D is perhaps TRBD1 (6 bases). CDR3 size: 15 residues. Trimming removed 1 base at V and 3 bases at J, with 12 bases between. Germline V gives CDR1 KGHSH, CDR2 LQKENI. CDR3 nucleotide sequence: TGTGCCAGCTCACCACTAACAGGGTACGACACTGAAGCTTTCTTT. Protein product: CASSPLTGYDTEAFF.

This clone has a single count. The DNA of the CDR3 is TGTGCCAGCAGCTTTAGTTGGGACAGGGGTGTCCACAATGAGCAGTTCTTC. Encoded protein: CASSFSWDRGVHNEQFF. This chain joins TRBV5-4 and TRBJ2-1; 10 nucleotides agree with TRBD1. The V gene's germline CDR1 is SGHNT and CDR2 YYREEE (reference sequence). The CDR3 is 17 residues long. V dropped 2 bases and J dropped 5; count of bases not matched to a gene: 10.

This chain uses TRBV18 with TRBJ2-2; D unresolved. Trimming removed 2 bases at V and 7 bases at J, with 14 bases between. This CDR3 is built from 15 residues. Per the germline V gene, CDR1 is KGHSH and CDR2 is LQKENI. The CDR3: CASSPGQPTGGELFF. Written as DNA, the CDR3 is TGTGCCAGCTCACCAGGGCAGCCGACTGGCGGGGAGCTGTTTTTT.

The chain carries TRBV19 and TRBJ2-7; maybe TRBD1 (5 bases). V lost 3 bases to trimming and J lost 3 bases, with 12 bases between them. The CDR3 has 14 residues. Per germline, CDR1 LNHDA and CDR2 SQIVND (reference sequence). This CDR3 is CASSIQGSVYEQYF. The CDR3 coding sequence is TGTGCCAGTAGTATCCAGGGCTCTGTCTACGAGCAGTACTTC.

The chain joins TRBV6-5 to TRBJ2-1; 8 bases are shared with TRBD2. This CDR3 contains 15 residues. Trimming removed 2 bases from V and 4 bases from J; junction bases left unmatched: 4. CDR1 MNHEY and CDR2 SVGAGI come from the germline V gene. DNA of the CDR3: TGTGCCAGCAGTTACATAGCGGGAACGTACAATGAGCAGTTCTTC. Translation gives CASSYIAGTYNEQFF.